The 11 T cell receptor beta chains below were found in one sample sequenced in a study of identical twins. TCRdb called the 5' RACE reads again in MiXCR, with one record for every CDR3 protein. The data hold just over 450,000 distinct CDR3 sequences, with 14% observed a single time. These data were also reused for a study on yellow fever vaccine responses in identical twins.

Source material: CD4+ T cells sorted from blood. The receptors were gathered from a woman aged 18-30 years in good health.

This clonotype has just a few counts. The V gene is TRBV29-1, the J gene TRBJ2-7, with D possibly TRBD1 on 6 matching bases. Between the trimmed V and J ends, which lost 5 bases and 7 bases, there was a span of 15 bases. This CDR3 is built from 12 residues. Germline V CDR1 and CDR2: SQVTM, ANQGSEA. CDR3 region: CSVRWGQGEQYF. Here the CDR3 DNA reads TGCAGCGTTCGATGGGGGCAAGGGGAGCAGTACTTC.

This clonotype has more than one count but fewer than ten. The chain links TRBV7-2 to TRBJ2-3; weak D call: TRBD2 (6 bases). The CDR3 contains 14 residues. Trimming took 2 bases from V and 5 from J, leaving 11 bases between them. Per the germline V gene, CDR1 is SGHTA and CDR2 is FQGNSA. The CDR3 sequence is CASSLRGGIDTQYF. The CDR3 DNA is TGTGCCAGCAGCTTACGGGGAGGAATAGATACGCAGTATTTT. Variable domain in full (rest from reference TRBV7-2 and TRBJ2-3): GAGVSQSPSNKVTEKGKDVELRCDPISGHTALYWYRQSLGQGLEFLIYFQGNSAPDKSGLPSDRFSAERTGGSVSTLTIQRTQQEDSAVYLCASSLRGGIDTQYFGPGTRLTVL.

This clonotype was seen a few times. The J gene is TRBJ2-5, the V gene TRBV6-5; TRBD2 aligns across 9 bases. J was trimmed by 6 bases and V by 2 bases; bases with no gene match: 7. The CDR3 loop spans 15 amino acids. CDR1 and CDR2 (germline): MNHEY, SVGAGI. CDR3 sequence: CASSYGGGGEKTQYF. CDR3 sequence (DNA): TGTGCCAGCAGTTACGGCGGCGGGGGGGAAAAGACCCAGTACTTC.

This clonotype was seen a handful of times. The chain carries TRBV4-2 and TRBJ2-3; D ambiguous. Germline CDR1 reads LGHNA; CDR2 reads YNFKEQ. This CDR3 contains 17 residues. V lost 4 bases to trimming and J lost 0 bases, with 17 bases between them. The CDR3 protein is CASSPLSLGASTDTQYF. CDR3 in DNA: TGTGCCAGCAGCCCCCTTTCCCTAGGAGCTAGCACAGATACGCAGTATTTT.

This rearrangement joins TRBV24-1 to TRBJ2-3; TRBD2 might be the D (5 bases). V lost 7 bases to trimming and J lost 2 bases, with 12 bases between them. CDR1 is KGHDR, CDR2 SFDVKD, per germline. The CDR3 spans 14 residues. Here the CDR3 DNA reads TGTGCCACCAGGGCGGAGGCCAACACAGATACGCAGTATTTT. Translation: CATRAEANTDTQYF.

This clonotype was observed a handful of times. The genes are TRBV7-2 and TRBJ2-3, with D possibly TRBD2 on 6 matching bases. From germline, CDR1 is SGHTA and CDR2 FQGNSA. Trimming removed 5 bases at V and 0 bases at J, with 12 bases between. This CDR3 contains 15 residues. The CDR3 nucleotides are TGTGCCAGCAGCATTAGTGCGGGGAGCACAGATACGCAGTATTTT. It encodes CASSISAGSTDTQYF.

J is TRBJ2-7 and V is TRBV20-1; 9 nucleotides agree with TRBD1. The CDR3 consists of 14 residues. Trimming removed 3 bases from V and 3 bases from J; junction bases left unmatched: 6. Germline V CDR1 and CDR2: DFQATT, SNEGSKA (reference sequence). CDR3 region: CSASLSGQGYEQYF. CDR3 bases: TGCAGTGCTAGTCTGTCGGGACAGGGCTACGAGCAGTACTTC.

This clonotype was recorded a few times. The CDR3 nucleotides read TGCAGTGCTAGGTGGCACAATGAAAAACTGTTTTTT. It specifies CSARWHNEKLFF. The chain carries TRBV20-1 and TRBJ1-4; no definite D call. Looked up from germline, CDR1 is DFQATT and CDR2 is SNEGSKA (reference sequence). The CDR3 has 12 amino acids. Trimming removed 3 bases from V and 5 bases from J, with 7 bases in between.

CDR3 DNA sequence: TGCGCCAGCAGCATAGCCGGGACCCTAAAGACCTGCGAGCAGTACTTC. Protein: CASSIAGTLKTCEQYF. The chain links TRBV5-1 to TRBJ2-7; D may correspond to TRBD1 or TRBD2 (5 bases each). The CDR3 totals 16 residues. Trimming left V 4 bases short and J 6 bases short, with 23 bases between. Germline CDR1 reads SGHRS; CDR2 reads YFSETQ.

This clonotype was detected ten times or more. This chain uses TRBV12-3 or TRBV12-4 with TRBJ1-5; D remains unclear. Trimming removed 1 base at V and 7 bases at J, with 11 bases between. The CDR3 contains 14 residues. In DNA form, the CDR3 reads TGTGCCAGCAGTTTAGGCGGGGATCGACAGCCCCAGCATTTT. This translates into CASSLGGDRQPQHF.

The chain couples TRBV7-2 to TRBJ2-1; D assignment may be TRBD1 or TRBD2 (5 bases each). Germline V gives CDR1 SGHTA, CDR2 FQGNSA. V lost 1 base to trimming and J lost 16 bases, with 17 bases between them. This CDR3 is built from 13 residues. The DNA for the CDR3 is TGTGCCAGCAGCTTAGTCTGGGACCGGGCTAATTTCTTC. This sequence encodes CASSLVWDRANFF.